The rows below give T cell receptor beta chains drawn from one sample of a study of Ad26.COV2.S vaccination and SARS-CoV-2 variants. Using immunoSEQ multiplex PCR, the repertoire was profiled, and TCRdb retains in-frame clones only, with some absent. Of roughly 350,000 clones listed, more than 75% are singletons. Sequencing was performed on peripheral blood, taken in a trial of Ad26.COV2.S vaccine versus placebo. These receptors all come from a person between 18 and 65 years old who received the Ad26.COV2.S COVID-19 vaccine or a placebo. CDR3s include the opening cysteine and the closing phenylalanine or tryptophan. A D gene is named only where the DNA matches it firmly. Clone size is stated in some rows and not others, as once, few, many or a class when expanded.

size	V	D	J	CDR3	DNA
once	TRBV12-3/TRBV12-4	.	TRBJ2-5	CASSSGRIQYF	TGTGCCAGCAGTTCCGGGAGAATCCAGTACTTC
.	TRBV27	.	TRBJ1-2	CASSFIGNPNYGYTF	TGTGCCAGCAGTTTTATAGGCAACCCTAACTATGGCTACACCTTC
.	TRBV6-5	.	TRBJ1-1	CASRTRGENTEAFF	TGTGCCAGCAGGACCCGGGGGGAGAACACTGAAGCTTTCTTT
few	TRBV9	.	TRBJ1-6	CASSVEQSSSPLHF	TGTGCCAGCAGCGTAGAACAGTCTAGTTCACCCCTCCACTTT
.	TRBV7-6	TRBD1	TRBJ2-4	CASSLEPGVRGIQYF	TGTGCCAGCAGCTTAGAGCCAGGGGTCAGGGGGATTCAGTACTTC
.	TRBV27	.	TRBJ2-1	CASSLPLSGEQFF	TGTGCCAGCAGTTTACCCCTTTCAGGGGAGCAGTTCTTC
.	TRBV19	.	TRBJ2-5	CASSIPPGETQYF	TGTGCCAGTAGTATCCCTCCTGGGGAGACCCAGTACTTC
.	TRBV14	TRBD2	TRBJ2-7	CASSREAGGVNEQYF	TGTGCCAGCTCCCGAGAGGCGGGGGGAGTCAACGAGCAGTACTTC
.	TRBV30	.	TRBJ1-4	CAWSVRRATNEKLFF	TGTGCCTGGAGTGTACGCAGGGCAACTAATGAAAAACTGTTTTTT
.	TRBV11-2	.	TRBJ2-7	CASSPTRTVVPYEQYF	TGTGCCAGCAGCCCTACCCGGACGGTGGTCCCCTACGAGCAGTACTTC
.	TRBV7-2	.	TRBJ1-4	CASSPGGGLMGKLFF	TGTGCCAGCAGCCCAGGTGGAGGCTTAATGGGAAAACTGTTTTTT
.	TRBV5-4	.	TRBJ1-5	CASSLAGVGQPQHF	TGTGCCAGCAGCTTGGCAGGGGTAGGGCAGCCCCAGCATTTT
.	TRBV7-2	.	TRBJ2-3	CASSLWGPRSTDTQYF	TGTGCCAGCAGCCTGTGGGGTCCGCGGTCCACAGATACGCAGTATTTT
.	TRBV7-9	TRBD1	TRBJ1-6	CASSLRDSDDNSPLHF	TGTGCCAGCAGCTTGCGGGACAGCGACGATAATTCACCCCTCCACTTT
.	TRBV6-6	.	TRBJ2-1	CASSYSREQFF	TGTGCCAGCAGTTACTCTCGGGAGCAGTTCTTC
.	TRBV27	.	TRBJ1-5	CASSSGRGSWRPQHF	TGTGCCAGCAGTAGTGGAAGGGGGTCATGGCGGCCCCAGCATTTT
once	TRBV25-1	.	TRBJ1-3	CASSLPGGYENTIYF	TGTGCCAGCAGCCTCCCGGGAGGGTATGAAAACACCATATATTTT
.	TRBV7-5	.	TRBJ2-1	CAPRLVSYNEQFF	TGTGCCCCCCGGCTAGTGTCCTACAATGAGCAGTTCTTC
.	TRBV19	.	TRBJ2-1	CATTDNYNEQFF	TGTGCCACCACGGACAACTACAATGAGCAGTTCTTC
.	TRBV5-1	TRBD1	TRBJ1-2	CASSQGDYGYTF	TGCGCCAGCAGTCAGGGGGACTATGGCTACACCTTC
.	TRBV7-3	.	TRBJ1-1	CASSLAGWDTEAFF	TGTGCCAGCAGCTTGGCGGGGTGGGACACTGAAGCTTTCTTT
.	TRBV14	.	TRBJ1-2	CASSQDLGRSYGYTF	TGTGCCAGCAGCCAAGATCTGGGACGGTCCTATGGCTACACCTTC
.	TRBV19	.	TRBJ2-6	CASSIGSSGANVLTF	TGTGCCAGTAGTATTGGGAGCTCTGGGGCCAACGTCCTGACTTTC
once	TRBV19	.	TRBJ1-3	CASSTRTAIDTIYF	TGTGCCAGTAGTACCCGGACAGCGATCGACACCATATATTTT
.	TRBV5-1	.	TRBJ2-2	CASSLHILTSNTGELFF	TGCGCCAGCAGCCTCCACATCCTGACAAGCAACACCGGGGAGCTGTTTTTT
.	TRBV30	.	TRBJ1-2	CAWIFTGTTFGYTF	TGTGCCTGGATATTTACCGGGACGACTTTTGGCTACACCTTC
.	TRBV19	.	TRBJ2-2	CASSIDFRGSPSNTGELFF	TGTGCCAGTAGTATAGATTTTAGAGGATCACCCTCGAACACCGGGGAGCTGTTTTTT
.	TRBV7-8	TRBD1	TRBJ2-3	CASSKAGQGVDTQYF	TGTGCCAGCAGCAAAGCCGGACAGGGGGTAGATACGCAGTATTTT
once	TRBV10-1	.	TRBJ2-7	CASRGTSYEQYF	TGCGCCAGCAGGGGGACATCTTACGAGCAGTACTTC
.	TRBV6-5	.	TRBJ2-7	CASSLRQVSYEQYF	TGTGCCAGCAGCCTAAGACAGGTATCCTACGAGCAGTACTTC
.	TRBV6-5	.	TRBJ1-1	CASSLQGLDTEAFF	TGTGCCAGCAGTTTACAGGGTTTGGACACTGAAGCTTTCTTT
.	TRBV6-2/TRBV6-3	TRBD2	TRBJ2-3	CASTPGGLDTDTQYF	TGTGCCAGCACCCCAGGCGGACTAGATACAGATACGCAGTATTTT
.	TRBV10-3	.	TRBJ1-4	CAISEITGTLWNEKLFF	TGTGCCATCAGTGAGATTACAGGGACGTTATGGAATGAAAAACTGTTTTTT
.	TRBV11-3	.	TRBJ2-1	CASSLVLGGGSYNEQFF	TGTGCCAGCAGCTTAGTTCTAGGCGGTGGCTCCTACAATGAGCAGTTCTTC
.	TRBV9	.	TRBJ2-3	CASSVGGLAEDTQYF	TGTGCCAGCAGCGTAGGGGGGCTAGCGGAGGATACGCAGTATTTT
.	TRBV27	.	TRBJ2-7	CASSFATGVGEQYF	TGTGCCAGCAGTTTTGCGACGGGGGTAGGCGAGCAGTACTTC
.	TRBV9	TRBD1	TRBJ1-3	CASSVTGGTGNTIYF	TGTGCCAGCAGCGTGACAGGGGGCACTGGAAACACCATATATTTT
.	TRBV4-1	TRBD1	TRBJ2-7	CASSQGTGIDEQYF	TGCGCCAGCAGCCAAGGGACAGGGATCGACGAGCAGTACTTC
once	TRBV30	TRBD2	TRBJ2-2	CAWSGDYNTGELFF	TGTGCCTGGAGTGGGGACTACAACACCGGGGAGCTGTTTTTT
.	TRBV7-2	.	TRBJ2-7	CASGQGGGEQYF	TGTGCCAGCGGCCAGGGGGGCGGCGAGCAGTACTTC